This T cell receptor (beta chain) is from a study of regulatory T cells in long-lasting Graves disease. General study results and limits: Persistent disease was characterized by preferential usage of TRBV28, TRBJ1-2 and TRBJ2-5.

As for time point: newly diagnosed GD, antithyroid drugs for less than 3 months. The TCR library used RNA extracted from PBMCs. Per American Thyroid Association guidelines, Graves' disease was diagnosed. As a group, patients came from one endocrinology department in Xi'an, China. Sequencing libraries for TCR beta were prepared with iRepertoire HTBI primers and Arm-PCR of CDR3 regions. TCRdb reprocessed the multiplex PCR reads via MiXCR and lists one record per CDR3 protein. The table includes about 320,000 distinct CDR3 sequences, about 20% detected once. This clonotype came up many times. As yet, its antigen is unknown. Looked up from germline, CDR1 is LNHDA and CDR2 is SQIVND (reference sequence). This CDR3 spans 14 amino acids. V was trimmed by 6 bases and J by 8 bases, leaving 18 bases between them.

The receptor's source is a female donor with Graves disease. V is TRBV19 and J is TRBJ2-3; no firm D call. This material consisted of peripheral blood mononuclear cells (PBMCs), taken at new diagnosis, from a patient treated with antithyroid drugs. This CDR3 is CASSLSGAIGTQYF. For the CDR3, the DNA is TGTGCCAGTAGCTTGTCCGGAGCTATTGGTACGCAGTATTTT.